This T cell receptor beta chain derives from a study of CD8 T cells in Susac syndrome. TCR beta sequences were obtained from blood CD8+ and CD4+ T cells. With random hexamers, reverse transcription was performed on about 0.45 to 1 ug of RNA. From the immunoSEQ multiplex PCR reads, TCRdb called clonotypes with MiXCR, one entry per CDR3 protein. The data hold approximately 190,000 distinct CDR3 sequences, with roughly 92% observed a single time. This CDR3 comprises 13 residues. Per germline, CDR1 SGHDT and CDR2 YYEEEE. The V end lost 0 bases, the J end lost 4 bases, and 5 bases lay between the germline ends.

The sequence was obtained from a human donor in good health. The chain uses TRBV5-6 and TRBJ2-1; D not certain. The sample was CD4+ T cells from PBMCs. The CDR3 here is CASSLDQYNEQFF. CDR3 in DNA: TGTGCCAGCAGCTTGGACCAATACAATGAGCAGTTCTTC. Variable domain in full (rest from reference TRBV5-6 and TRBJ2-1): DAGVTQSPTHLIKTRGQQVTLRCSPKSGHDTVSWYQQALGQGPQFIFQYYEEEERQRGNFPDRFSGHQFPNYSSELNVNALLLGDSALYLCASSLDQYNEQFFGPGTRLTVL.